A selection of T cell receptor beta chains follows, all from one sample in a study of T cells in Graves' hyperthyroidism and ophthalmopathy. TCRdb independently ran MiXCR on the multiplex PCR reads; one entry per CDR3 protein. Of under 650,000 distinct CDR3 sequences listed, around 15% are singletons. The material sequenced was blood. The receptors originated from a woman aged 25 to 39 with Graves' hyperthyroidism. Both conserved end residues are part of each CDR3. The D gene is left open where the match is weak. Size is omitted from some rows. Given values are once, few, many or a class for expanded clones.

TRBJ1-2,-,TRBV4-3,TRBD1,TGCGCCAGCAGCCCGGGACAGGGGGCCTTGGGCGGCTACACCTTC,CASSPGQGALGGYTF
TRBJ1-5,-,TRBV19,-,TGTGCCTCCAGTAGCCTGGGGATTAATCAGCCCCAGCATTTT,CASSSLGINQPQHF
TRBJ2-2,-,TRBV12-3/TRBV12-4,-,TGTGCCAGCAACAACAAGAGAAACACCGGGGAGCTGTTTTTT,CASNNKRNTGELFF
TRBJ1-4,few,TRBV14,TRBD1,TGTGCCAGCAGCCAAAGCTTATGGATACCGGGACAGGCCGCAACTAATGAAAAACTGTTTTTT,CASSQSLWIPGQAATNEKLFF
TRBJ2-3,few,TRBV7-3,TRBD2,TGTGCCAGCAGCTTAACTAGCGGGGTCCCAGATACGCAGTATTTT,CASSLTSGVPDTQYF
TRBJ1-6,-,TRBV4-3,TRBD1,TGCGCCAGCAGCCAAGGGGGGAGGACAGGATGGTCACCCCTCCACTTT,CASSQGGRTGWSPLHF
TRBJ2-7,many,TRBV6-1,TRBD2,TGTGCCAGCAGTTCCAGGGGGACTAGCGGCCTCCAGGAGTACTTC,CASSSRGTSGLQEYF
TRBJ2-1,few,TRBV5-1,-,TGCGCCAGCAGCTTGGAAGGGACACTATACAATGAGCAGTTCTTC,CASSLEGTLYNEQFF
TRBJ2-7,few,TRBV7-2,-,TGTGCCAGCAGCTCCCCGAAAGGGCGCCTTCTTCCCGAGCAGTACTTC,CASSSPKGRLLPEQYF
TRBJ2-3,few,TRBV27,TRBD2,TGTGCCAGCAGTTTCGCTAGCGGGGTCCCAGATACGCAGTATTTT,CASSFASGVPDTQYF
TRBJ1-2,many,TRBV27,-,TGTGCCAGCAGTGAAAAACGGGACATCCCATACTATGGCTACACCTTC,CASSEKRDIPYYGYTF
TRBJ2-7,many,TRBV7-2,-,TGTGCCAGCACCCCTAGAAAGGACAGTCAGCAGTACTTC,CASTPRKDSQQYF
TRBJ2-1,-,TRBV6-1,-,TGTGCCAGCCAATTAGATAGGGGTAATGAGCAGTTCTTC,CASQLDRGNEQFF
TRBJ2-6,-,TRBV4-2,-,TGTGCCAGCAGCCAAGGGACTCAAGTCTCTGGGGCCAACGTCCTGACTTTC,CASSQGTQVSGANVLTF
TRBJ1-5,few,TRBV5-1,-,TGCGCCAGCAGCTTGAGTGATGATCAGCCCCAGCATTTT,CASSLSDDQPQHF
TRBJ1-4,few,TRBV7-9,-,TGTGCCAGCAGCTGGCGCGGAGCAACTAATGAAAAACTGTTTTTT,CASSWRGATNEKLFF
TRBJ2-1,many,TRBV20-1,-,TGCAGTGCTAGCAGTCTGAGCGGCAGCTCCTACAATGAGCAGTTCTTC,CSASSLSGSSYNEQFF
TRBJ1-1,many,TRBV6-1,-,TGTGCCAGCAGGTCGGGAGGGGCGAACACTGAAGCTTTCTTT,CASRSGGANTEAFF
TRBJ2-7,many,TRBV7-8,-,TGTGCCAGCAGCTTTTTTACAGGAGCCTACGAGCAGTACTTC,CASSFFTGAYEQYF
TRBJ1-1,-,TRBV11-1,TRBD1,TGTGCCAGCAGCTTTGACACGGGACAGGGAGGTGAAGCTTTCTTT,CASSFDTGQGGEAFF
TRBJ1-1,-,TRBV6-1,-,TGTGCCAGCAGTGTGAACGGACGGACTGAAGCTTTCTTT,CASSVNGRTEAFF
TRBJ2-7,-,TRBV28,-,TGTGCCAGCAGGACTACCAGCTCCTACGAGCAGTACTTC,CASRTTSSYEQYF
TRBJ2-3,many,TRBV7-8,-,TGTGCCAGCAGCCTAGGGGCAGGGAGGACCACAGATACGCAGTATTTT,CASSLGAGRTTDTQYF
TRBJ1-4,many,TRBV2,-,TGTGCCAGCAGCCAACAGGATGGGGATGAAAAACTGTTTTTT,CASSQQDGDEKLFF
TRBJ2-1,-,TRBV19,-,TGTGCCAGTAGTATAGATCCTAGCGCATACAATGAGCAGTTCTTC,CASSIDPSAYNEQFF
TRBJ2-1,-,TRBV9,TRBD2,TGTGCCAGCAGCCCCGGGGTAGCGGGAGTTAATGAGCAGTTCTTC,CASSPGVAGVNEQFF
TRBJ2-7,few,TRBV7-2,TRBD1,TGTGCCAGCACCCTTATGACAGGGGAAAACTACGAGCAGTACTTC,CASTLMTGENYEQYF
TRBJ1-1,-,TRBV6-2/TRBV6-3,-,TGTGCCAGCAGTTCAGGGGCCGGGGCTTTCTTT,CASSSGAGAFF
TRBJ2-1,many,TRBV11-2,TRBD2,TGTGCCAGCAGCTTGACTAGCGGGACCTACAATGAGCAGTTCTTC,CASSLTSGTYNEQFF
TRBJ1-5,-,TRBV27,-,TGTGCCAGCAGTTTATACCCCGATCAGCCCCAGCATTTT,CASSLYPDQPQHF
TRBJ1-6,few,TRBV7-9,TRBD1,TGTGCCAGCAGCCAGGGACAGTGGTTGGATAATTCACCCCTCCACTTT,CASSQGQWLDNSPLHF
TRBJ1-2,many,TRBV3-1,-,TGTGCCAGCAGCCTACAGGGATCCAACTATGGCTACACCTTC,CASSLQGSNYGYTF
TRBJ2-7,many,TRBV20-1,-,TGCAGTGCTAAGGCTAGTAACGAGCAGTACTTC,CSAKASNEQYF
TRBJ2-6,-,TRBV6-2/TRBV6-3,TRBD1,TGTGCCAGCAGCCAGGGACAGGGGGCTACTGGGGCCAACGTCCTGACTTTC,CASSQGQGATGANVLTF
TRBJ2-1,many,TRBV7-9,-,TGTGCCAGCAGCTTACAGGGAAGCCCTACCCGCTCCTACAATGAGCAGTTCTTC,CASSLQGSPTRSYNEQFF
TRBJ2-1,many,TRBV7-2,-,TGTGCCAGCAGCTTACCCCCCGGGACTGCCCTCGATGAGCAGTTCTTC,CASSLPPGTALDEQFF
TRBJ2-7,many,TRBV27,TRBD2,TGTGCCAGCAGCTTGAGCGGGATCACCTACGAGCAGTACTTC,CASSLSGITYEQYF
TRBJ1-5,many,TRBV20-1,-,TGCAGTGTCAAAACAGGGAGTCAGCCCCAGCATTTT,CSVKTGSQPQHF
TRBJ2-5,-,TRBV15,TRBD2,TGTGCCACCAGCAGAGATGGGGGGGGTGGGACCCAGTACTTC,CATSRDGGGGTQYF
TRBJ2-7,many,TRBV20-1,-,TGCAGGCGAAGTAGCGGTAACTCCTACGAGCAGTACTTC,CRRSSGNSYEQYF
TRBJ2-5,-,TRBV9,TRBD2,TGTGCCAGCAGCGTCGCGGGGGAACGAGAGACCCAGTACTTC,CASSVAGERETQYF
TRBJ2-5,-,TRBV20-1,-,TGCAGTCCCCGGAGGGCCGAGGGAGAGACCCAGTACTTC,CSPRRAEGETQYF
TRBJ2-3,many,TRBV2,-,TGTGCCAGCTTGAGTGGGACTAGCACAGATACGCAGTATTTT,CASLSGTSTDTQYF
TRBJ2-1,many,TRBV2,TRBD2,TGTGCCAGCAGTCTGGAGCTAGCGGACGCCTACAATGAGCAGTTCTTC,CASSLELADAYNEQFF
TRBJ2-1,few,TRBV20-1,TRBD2,TGCAGTGCTAGAACTCTATGGACAGGGGACCGACTAGCGGGAGGGTACAATGAGCAGTTCTTC,CSARTLWTGDRLAGGYNEQFF
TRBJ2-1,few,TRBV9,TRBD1,TGTGCCAGCAACGAACACCGGGACAGGGGCTACAATGAGCAGTTCTTC,CASNEHRDRGYNEQFF
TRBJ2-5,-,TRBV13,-,TGTGCCAGCAGCTTAGGTTGGCCCTCTTCAGGCCCACCCAACGAAGAGACCCAGTACTTC,CASSLGWPSSGPPNEETQYF
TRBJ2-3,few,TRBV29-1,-,TGCAGCGTCCGGGCGAGGACAGATACGCAGTATTTT,CSVRARTDTQYF
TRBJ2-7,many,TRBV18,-,TGTGCCAGCTCACCAGAGGATTCCTACGAGCAGTACTTC,CASSPEDSYEQYF
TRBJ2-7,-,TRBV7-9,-,TGTGCCAGCACCTCCAGGGGACCCTACGAGCAGTACTTC,CASTSRGPYEQYF
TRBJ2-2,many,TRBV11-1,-,TGTGCCAGCAGCTTCGTTCGGGGACCCGGGGAGCTGTTTTTT,CASSFVRGPGELFF
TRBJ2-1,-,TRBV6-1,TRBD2,TGTGCCAGCAGCCGGACTAGCGGGAGGAACAATGAGCAGTTCTTC,CASSRTSGRNNEQFF
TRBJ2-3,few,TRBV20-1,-,TGCAGTGCTCGCCTCGGTGGGTCCGGCACAGATACGCAGTATTTT,CSARLGGSGTDTQYF
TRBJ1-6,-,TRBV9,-,TGTGCCAGCAGCGTAGACGGAGTTGGAGGTTCACCCCTCCACTTT,CASSVDGVGGSPLHF
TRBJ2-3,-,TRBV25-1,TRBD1,TGTGCCAGCAGTGATCGGACAGGGGCAGATACGCAGTATTTT,CASSDRTGADTQYF